Listed below are T cell receptor beta chains from one sample, sequenced in a study of human T cells and chemical hapten exposure. A single record per CDR3 protein comes from TCRdb applying MiXCR to the RACE reads. The sample lists around 40,000 distinct CDR3 sequences, 9.5% to 15% seen once, with around 2.5% in the top ten. This specimen was whole blood, taken in connection with sensitization to the hapten diphenylcyclopropenone (DPC). The receptors come from a woman aged 35 to 49 with alopecia areata. Some clones in this sample may be carry-over from other donors' samples. Both conserved end residues are part of each CDR3. D genes are given only for firm matches. Clone size is stated in some rows and not others, as once, few, many or a class when expanded.

d_call clone_size j_call v_call cdr3_aa cdr3_nt
NA large TRBJ1-2 TRBV2 CASRDLGGYTF TGTGCCAGCAGGGATTTGGGCGGCTACACCTTC
NA medium-sized TRBJ2-3 TRBV29-1 CSVEVGGTDTQYF TGCAGCGTTGAAGTAGGAGGCACAGATACGCAGTATTTT
NA few TRBJ2-5 TRBV28 CASSPSPPRTQYF TGTGCCAGCAGTCCCAGCCCCCCGAGGACCCAGTACTTC
NA many TRBJ1-4 TRBV11-3 CASSPLGTTNEKLFF TGTGCCAGCAGCCCGTTGGGCACAACTAATGAAAAACTGTTTTTT
NA many TRBJ1-1 TRBV29-1 CSVDLLRTEAFF TGCAGCGTTGATCTGCTTAGGACTGAAGCTTTCTTT
TRBD1 many TRBJ1-2 TRBV20-1 CSAREDRLDYGYTF TGCAGTGCTAGAGAGGACAGGTTGGACTATGGCTACACCTTC
NA few TRBJ1-4 TRBV9 CASSVGGYNEKLFF TGTGCCAGCAGCGTAGGGGGGTATAATGAAAAACTGTTTTTT
TRBD1 many TRBJ2-1 TRBV27 CASSRTGPNNEQFF TGTGCCAGCAGTCGGACAGGACCGAACAATGAGCAGTTCTTC
TRBD1 many TRBJ2-2 TRBV6-1 CASPGTGRIGELFF TGTGCCAGCCCGGGGACAGGGAGGATCGGGGAGCTGTTTTTT
TRBD2 NA TRBJ2-6 TRBV7-2 CASSSDTSAGANVLTF TGTGCCAGCAGCTCTGACACTAGCGCTGGGGCCAACGTCCTGACTTTC